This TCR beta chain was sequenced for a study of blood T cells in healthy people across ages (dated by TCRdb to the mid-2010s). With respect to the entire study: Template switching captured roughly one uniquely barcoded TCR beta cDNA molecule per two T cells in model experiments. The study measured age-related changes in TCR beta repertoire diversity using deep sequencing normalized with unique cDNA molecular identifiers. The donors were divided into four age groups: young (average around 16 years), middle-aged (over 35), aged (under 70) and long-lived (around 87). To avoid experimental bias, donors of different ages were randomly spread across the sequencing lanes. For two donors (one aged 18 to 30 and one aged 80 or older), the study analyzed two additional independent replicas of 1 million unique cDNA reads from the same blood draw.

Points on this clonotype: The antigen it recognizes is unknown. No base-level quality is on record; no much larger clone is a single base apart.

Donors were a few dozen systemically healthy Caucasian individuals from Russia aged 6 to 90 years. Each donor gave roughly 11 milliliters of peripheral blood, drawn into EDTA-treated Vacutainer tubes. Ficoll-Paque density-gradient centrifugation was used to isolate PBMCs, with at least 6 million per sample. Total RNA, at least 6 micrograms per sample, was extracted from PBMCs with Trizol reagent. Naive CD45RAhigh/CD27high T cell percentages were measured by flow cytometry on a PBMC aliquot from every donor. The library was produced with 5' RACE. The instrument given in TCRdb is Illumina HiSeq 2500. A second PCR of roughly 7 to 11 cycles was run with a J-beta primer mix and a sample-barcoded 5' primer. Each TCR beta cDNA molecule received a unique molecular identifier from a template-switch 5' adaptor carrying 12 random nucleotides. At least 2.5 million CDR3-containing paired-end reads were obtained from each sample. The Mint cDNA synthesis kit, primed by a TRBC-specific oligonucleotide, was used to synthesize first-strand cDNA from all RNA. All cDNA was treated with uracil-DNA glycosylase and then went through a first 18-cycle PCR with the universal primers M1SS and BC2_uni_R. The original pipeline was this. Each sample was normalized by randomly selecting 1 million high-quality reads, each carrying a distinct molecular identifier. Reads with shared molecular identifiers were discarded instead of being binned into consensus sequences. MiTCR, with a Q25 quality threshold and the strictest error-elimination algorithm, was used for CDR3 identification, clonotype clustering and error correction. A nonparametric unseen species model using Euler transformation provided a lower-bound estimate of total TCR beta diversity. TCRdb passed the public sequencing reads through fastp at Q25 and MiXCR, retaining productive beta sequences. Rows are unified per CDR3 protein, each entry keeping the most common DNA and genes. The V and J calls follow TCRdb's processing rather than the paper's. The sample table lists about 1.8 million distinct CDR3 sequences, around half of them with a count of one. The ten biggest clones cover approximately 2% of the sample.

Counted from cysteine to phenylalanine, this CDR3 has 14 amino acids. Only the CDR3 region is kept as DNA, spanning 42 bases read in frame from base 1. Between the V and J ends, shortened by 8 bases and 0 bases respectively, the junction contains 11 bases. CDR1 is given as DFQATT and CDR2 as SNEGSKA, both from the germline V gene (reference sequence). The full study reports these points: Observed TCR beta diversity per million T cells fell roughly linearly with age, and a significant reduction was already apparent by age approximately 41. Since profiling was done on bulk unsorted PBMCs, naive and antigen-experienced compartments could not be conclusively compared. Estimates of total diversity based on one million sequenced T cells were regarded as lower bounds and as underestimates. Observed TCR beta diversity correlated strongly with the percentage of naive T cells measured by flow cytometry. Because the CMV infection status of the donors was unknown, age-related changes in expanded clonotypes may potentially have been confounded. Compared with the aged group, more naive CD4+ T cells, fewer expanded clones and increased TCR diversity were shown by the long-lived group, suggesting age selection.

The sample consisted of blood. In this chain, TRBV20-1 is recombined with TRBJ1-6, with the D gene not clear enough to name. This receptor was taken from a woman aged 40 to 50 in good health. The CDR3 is CSCRPHSYNSPLHF. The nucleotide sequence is TGCAGTTGCCGTCCCCACTCCTATAATTCACCCCTCCACTTT.